Below are 26 T cell receptor beta chains sequenced from a single sample in a study of cytomegalovirus exposure and HLA in healthy donors. A multiplex PCR was run with 60 Vbeta primers and 13 Jbeta primers. The repertoire was sequenced with immunoSEQ multiplex PCR; TCRdb's copy has only in-frame clones and lacks some. The repertoire holds more than 95,000 clones, around 79% seen once, with roughly 5.9% in the top ten. Material for sequencing was PBMCs. The source of these receptors is a middle-aged woman in good health and CMV-seronegative.

The rearrangement uses TRBV6-1 and TRBJ2-1, with D possibly TRBD2 on 5 matching bases. The V gene's germline CDR1 is MNHNS and CDR2 SASEGT. The CDR3 covers 15 residues. V was clipped by 6 bases and J by 0 bases, with 12 bases between them. The chain's CDR3 is CASSFSAPSYNEQFF. Written as DNA, the CDR3 is TGTGCCAGCAGCTTTAGCGCCCCCTCCTACAATGAGCAGTTCTTC.

The V gene is TRBV2, the J gene TRBJ1-4, with 9 bases lining up with TRBD1. Germline CDR1 is SNHLY and CDR2 is FYNNEI. This CDR3 comprises 15 residues. V dropped 10 bases and J dropped 8; count of bases not matched to a gene: 14. The CDR3 nucleotides read TGTGCCACCCGACAGGGGGTCTCTCCCTCCGAAAAACTGTTTTTT. Its translation is CATRQGVSPSEKLFF.

This rearrangement joins TRBV5-8 to TRBJ1-5, with 7 positions matching TRBD1. CDR1 SGHTS and CDR2 YDEGEE come from the germline V gene. The CDR3 extends over 14 amino acids. Unmatched junction bases numbered 4, after V lost 4 bases and J lost 3 bases. The CDR3 loop is CASSRGQPNQPQHF. CDR3 nucleotides: TGTGCCAGCAGCCGGGGACAGCCCAATCAGCCCCAGCATTTT.

The chain joins TRBV10-3 to TRBJ2-3; 7 nucleotides align to TRBD1. Germline CDR1 and CDR2: ENHRY and SYGVKD. The trim removed 11 bases at V and 4 bases at J, leaving 6 bases unmatched. This CDR3 has 12 amino acids. DNA of the CDR3: TGTGCCTTAGGGACAGTTCCAGATACGCAGTATTTT. It yields the protein CALGTVPDTQYF.

V is TRBV27 and J is TRBJ2-5, with 9 bases aligning to TRBD1. The J call may not be correct, given that the DNA end is closer to TRBJ2-7. Germline CDR1 reads MNHEY; CDR2 reads SMNVEV (reference sequence). The CDR3 totals 15 residues. CDR3 nucleotide sequence: TGTGCCAGCAGCCGACAGGACAGGGGAACCTACGAGCAGTACTTC. Protein product: CASSRQDRGTYEQYF.

The chain links TRBV5-4 to TRBJ1-2, with a weak D call TRBD1 (5 bases). The CDR3 totals 14 residues. The germline gives CDR1 SGHNT, CDR2 YYREEE (reference sequence). V was trimmed by 3 bases and J by 8 bases, leaving 17 bases between them. The CDR3 coding sequence is TGTGCCAGCAGCTCCCAGGGTGTTCGTCGGGGCTACACCTTC. Protein sequence: CASSSQGVRRGYTF.

The chain uses TRBV13 and TRBJ2-2, with a weak D call TRBD1 (6 bases). This CDR3 comprises 15 residues. The V end was cut by 0 bases, the J end by 3 bases, with 8 bases between. Germline V gives CDR1 PRHDT, CDR2 FYEKMQ (reference sequence). CDR3 bases: TGTGCCAGCAGCTTAGGGAGGGGGTACACCGGGGAGCTGTTTTTT. It specifies CASSLGRGYTGELFF. The full variable domain, its missing parts supplied by reference TRBV13 and TRBJ2-2, is AAGVIQSPRHLIKEKRETATLKCYPIPRHDTVYWYQQGPGQDPQFLISFYEKMQSDKGSIPDRFSAQQFSDYHSELNMSSLELGDSALYFCASSLGRGYTGELFFGEGSRLTVL.

V gene TRBV21-1 combines with J gene TRBJ1-6; the D call in the table, TRBD1, was not verified against the DNA. TRBV21-1 is a pseudogene. The CDR3 is 12 residues long. CDR3 loop: CASRTDNSPLHF. CDR3 nucleotide sequence: TGTGCCAGCCGGACAGATAATTCACCCCTCCACTTT.

The chain recombines TRBV9 with TRBJ2-2, with 10 positions matching TRBD2. After removal of 7 bases from V and 6 bases from J, the junction contained 9 bases not matched to a gene. The V gene's germline CDR1 is SGDLS and CDR2 YYNGEE. CDR3 length equals 15 residues. In DNA form, the CDR3 reads TGTGCCAGCGGTACTCTAGCGGGAGCTTCCGGGGAGCTGTTTTTT. The encoded protein is CASGTLAGASGELFF.

The rearrangement uses TRBV19 and TRBJ1-1, with 9 bases aligning to TRBD1. Germline loops: CDR1 LNHDA, CDR2 SQIVND (reference sequence). This CDR3 comprises 13 residues. The V and J ends lost 6 bases and 6 bases, in that order; junction bases with no gene match: 5. CDR3 nucleotides: TGTGCCAGTAGGATACAGGGGGCCTCTGAAGCTTTCTTT. Translated, it gives CASRIQGASEAFF.

V usage is TRBV5-1 and J usage is TRBJ2-3, with 8 bases identical to TRBD1. CDR3 length equals 16 residues. V lost 6 bases and J lost 1; bases outside the gene matches: 10. The V gene's germline CDR1 is SGHRS and CDR2 YFSETQ. The CDR3 sequence is CASTPQEDRGTDTQYF. DNA for the CDR3: TGCGCCAGCACCCCACAAGAGGACAGGGGCACAGATACGCAGTATTTT.

This sequence joins TRBV19 and TRBJ1-1; TRBD1 aligns across 7 bases. Germline V gene lookup returns CDR1 LNHDA and CDR2 SQIVND (reference sequence). This CDR3 comprises 13 residues. V lost 9 bases, J lost 4 bases, and 8 bases stayed unmatched. CDR3 sequence (DNA): TGTGCCAGCCTACAACAGGGGAGCACTGAAGCTTTCTTT. Its protein is CASLQQGSTEAFF. The complete variable domain, with remaining parts taken from reference TRBV19 and TRBJ1-1, reads DGGITQSPKYLFRKEGQNVTLSCEQNLNHDAMYWYRQDPGQGLRLIYYSQIVNDFQKGDIAEGYSVSREKKESFPLTVTSAQKNPTAFYLCASLQQGSTEAFFGQGTRLTVV.

The rearrangement uses TRBV10-3 and TRBJ2-2; perhaps TRBD2 as D (5 bases). Trimming pared 7 bases from V and 5 bases from J, leaving 14 bases between. Germline-derived CDR1 and CDR2 are ENHRY and SYGVKD. There are 14 residues in the CDR3. The DNA for the CDR3 is TGTGCCATCAAGGCTATTGGGGAGACCGGGGAGCTGTTTTTT. It translates to CAIKAIGETGELFF.

The chain carries TRBV28 and TRBJ2-5, with 8 bases fitting TRBD1. The end of the DNA aligns better with TRBJ2-7, so the J call may be wrong. The germline V gene has CDR1 MDHEN and CDR2 SYDVKM. The CDR3 is 14 residues long. DNA for the CDR3: TGTGCCAGCATCCCCAGGGGGCCCCGATACGAGCAGTACTTC. Translating gives CASIPRGPRYEQYF.

The CDR3 here is CASSLAGGEQFF. The CDR3, as DNA: TGTGCCAGCAGTTTGGCCGGGGGTGAGCAGTTCTTC. The chain recombines TRBV27 with TRBJ2-1; D might be TRBD2 (6 bases). The CDR3 is 12 amino acids. Trimming took off 3 bases at V and 9 bases at J, with 9 bases between the two ends. The germline V gene encodes CDR1 MNHEY and CDR2 SMNVEV (reference sequence).

The chain uses TRBV18 and TRBJ1-5, with TRBD1 identical over 7 bases. The CDR3 extends over 15 amino acids. Germline V gives CDR1 KGHSH, CDR2 LQKENI. J gave up 2 bases and V 5 bases, and 6 bases lay outside the gene matches. The CDR3 DNA follows: TGTGCCAGCTCAATCGGACAGGTTCGCAATCAGCCCCAGCATTTT. Translation: CASSIGQVRNQPQHF.

This chain links TRBV18 with TRBJ1-1, with D tentatively TRBD1 (5 bases). The CDR3 spans 13 residues. The germline V and J ends were trimmed by 0 bases and 5 bases, with 7 bases remaining between them. Germline V lookup: CDR1 KGHSH, CDR2 LQKENI. CDR3 residues: CASSPPSGTEAFF. Here the CDR3 DNA reads TGTGCCAGCTCACCACCTTCAGGGACTGAAGCTTTCTTT.

The chain is built from TRBV7-6 and TRBJ1-5, with 8 bases matching TRBD1. The germline V gene has CDR1 SGHVS and CDR2 FNYEAQ. The CDR3 spans 16 residues. V lost 1 base to trimming and J lost 7 bases; unmatched junction nucleotides: 9. CDR3 sequence (DNA): TGTGCCAGCAGCTTAGGTCCGGACAGGGCAGGGCAGCCCCAGCATTTT. This gives the protein CASSLGPDRAGQPQHF.

This chain links TRBV28 with TRBJ2-1; possible D gene TRBD1, 5 bases. CDR1 and CDR2 from the germline V gene are MDHEN and SYDVKM. The CDR3 loop spans 16 amino acids. V shed 6 bases and J shed 1 base, with 16 bases lying between them. The CDR3 reads CASSSVDQGSYNEQFF. The DNA of the CDR3 is TGTGCCAGCAGCTCCGTAGATCAGGGTTCCTACAATGAGCAGTTCTTC.

The chain combines TRBV11-2 with TRBJ2-7; no clear D. CDR3 length: 13 amino acids. Per the germline V gene, CDR1 is SGHAT and CDR2 is FQNNGV. V was shortened by 7 bases and J by 1 base, with 11 bases between the two germline ends. The CDR3 DNA reads TGTGCCAGCACCTCGACGGAGTCCTACGAGCAGTACTTC. Its translation: CASTSTESYEQYF.

The CDR3, as DNA: TGTGCCAGTAGTTTGACGGGAATGAACACTGAAGCTTTCTTT. Translating it yields CASSLTGMNTEAFF. This chain connects TRBV19 to TRBJ1-1, with no clear D. This CDR3 contains 14 residues. The V end was cut by 5 bases, the J end by 0 bases, with 10 bases between. Germline loops: CDR1 LNHDA, CDR2 SQIVND (reference sequence).

A note on this clone: Other DNA variants within this sample encode the same CDR3. The rearrangement uses TRBV29-1 and TRBJ1-1, with TRBD1 as a possible D gene (6 bases). The germline CDR1 and CDR2 sequences are SQVTM and ANQGSEA. V lost 7 bases and J lost 0, with 9 bases in between. The CDR3 sequence is 12 residues long. This CDR3 reads CSAGQLNTEAFF. CDR3 DNA sequence: TGCAGCGCTGGACAGTTGAACACTGAAGCTTTCTTT.

The V call is TRBV5-1, the J call TRBJ1-3, with a tentative D call TRBD1 (5 bases). CDR1 and CDR2 from the germline V gene are SGHRS and YFSETQ. The CDR3 loop spans 16 amino acids. Trimming took 1 base from V and 0 from J, leaving 11 bases between them. This CDR3 reads CASSLPGGVSGNTIYF. DNA of the CDR3: TGCGCCAGCAGCTTGCCCGGGGGTGTCTCTGGAAACACCATATATTTT. Full variable domain (missing parts from reference TRBV5-1 and TRBJ1-3): KAGVTQTPRYLIKTRGQQVTLSCSPISGHRSVSWYQQTPGQGLQFLFEYFSETQRNKGNFPGRFSGRQFSNSRSEMNVSTLELGDSALYLCASSLPGGVSGNTIYFGEGSWLTVV.

Only a few counts were recorded for this clone. This chain uses TRBV7-2 with TRBJ1-4, with a weak D call TRBD1 (5 bases). This CDR3 region has 15 residues. Germline assignment: CDR1 SGHTA and CDR2 FQGNSA. V lost 5 bases to trimming and J lost 4 bases, with 14 bases between them. The CDR3 protein is CASSPPNRFNEKLFF. CDR3 DNA: TGTGCCAGCAGCCCCCCCAACAGGTTTAATGAAAAACTGTTTTTT.

J is TRBJ1-5 and V is TRBV19; 7 bases map to TRBD1. CDR3 length equals 13 residues. The trim removed 8 bases at V and 5 bases at J, leaving 6 bases unmatched. CDR1 is LNHDA and CDR2 is SQIVND in the germline V gene (reference sequence). CDR3 nucleotide sequence: TGTGCCAGTTCAGGGGGGATCTATCAGCCCCAGCATTTT. This encodes CASSGGIYQPQHF.

V is TRBV7-9 and J is TRBJ2-5; 12 bases agree with TRBD2. Germline loops: CDR1 SEHNR, CDR2 FQNEAQ (reference sequence). With V trimmed by 6 bases and J by 1 base, 9 bases remained unmatched. The CDR3 has 17 amino acids. CDR3: CASRPGLAGQLQETQYF. In DNA form, the CDR3 reads TGTGCCAGCAGACCTGGACTAGCGGGACAACTCCAAGAGACCCAGTACTTC.